The next 2 T cell receptor beta chains were all read from a single sample in a study of blood T cell repertoires in COVID-19 (TCRdb year 2020). Library creation used the immunoSEQ multiplex PCR assay. TCRdb holds this immuneACCESS table with in-frame rearrangements only. Some clones are missing; in checked studies, unresolved V genes explain under half, and the rest has no known cause. The table for this sample lists about 110,000 clones; roughly 80% of them were counted only once. Roughly 4% of the sample comes from the top ten. Source material: peripheral blood. The source is a human donor in a cohort sampled during active or convalescent COVID-19.

The rearrangement joins TRBV6-2 or TRBV6-3 to TRBJ2-3, with 13 bases identical to TRBD2. After removal of 6 bases from V and 1 base from J, the junction contained 10 bases not matched to a gene. The CDR3 loop spans 18 amino acids. The V gene's germline CDR1 is MNHEY and CDR2 SVGEGT. The CDR3 DNA reads as TGTGCCAGCAGCCCACTAGCGGGGGGGGTCCAGGGCACAGATACGCAGTATTTT. This gives the protein CASSPLAGGVQGTDTQYF.

Ten or more counts support this clone. The chain is built from TRBV5-6 and TRBJ1-2, with a tentative D call TRBD1 (5 bases). CDR1 is SGHDT, CDR2 YYEEEE, per germline. Trimming shortened V by 4 bases and J by 7 bases, and 14 bases separated the two germline ends. The CDR3 sequence is 13 residues long. CDR3 sequence: CASSDWRGGGYTF. The DNA for the CDR3 is TGTGCCAGCAGCGACTGGCGGGGGGGTGGCTACACCTTC.